This T cell receptor beta chain is drawn from a study of blood T cells in healthy people across ages. Study overall: About one barcoded beta molecule per two T cells was captured by template switching.

Germline lookup yields CDR1 SEHNR and CDR2 FQNEAQ (reference sequence). The CDR3 sequence is 12 residues long. The V gene end was trimmed by 7 bases and the J gene end by 6 bases; junction bases not matched to a gene: 3. Next came a second PCR, run for roughly 6 to 11 cycles, which used a sample-barcoded 5' primer along with a J-beta primer mix. TCRdb fed the 5' RACE reads into MiXCR, producing one record per CDR3 protein. This table has 1 million or so distinct CDR3 sequences, approximately 26% appearing once. This sample was also put to use in a study of T cells of mothers and their children. That paper notes: Over 9.5 million TCR beta CDR3 reads were obtained from each mother, and 2.5 million to 3.5 million from each child.

This clonotype was obtained from a girl aged 2 to 9 in good health. The chain carries TRBV7-9 and TRBJ1-2; 9 nucleotides match TRBD1. Material: blood. DNA for the CDR3: TGTGCCAGCAACACAGGGGGCGATGGCTACACCTTC. It encodes CASNTGGDGYTF.